Listed here is a single T cell receptor beta chain. Its antigen is not identified. The sample originates from a study of T cells in Graves' hyperthyroidism and ophthalmopathy. PBMCs were collected from an approximately 9.4 ml volume of fresh peripheral blood. The source material, RNA transcripts, was used to amplify TCR beta CDR3 regions. When the TCR CDR3 underwent first-round RT-PCR, the HTBI primer set was used. In TCRdb, the multiplex PCR reads were re-called with MiXCR into one record per CDR3 protein. The sample yields 660,000 or so distinct CDR3 sequences, under 25% seen once. CDR3 length equals 16 residues. Germline V gene sequence: CDR1 SEHNR, CDR2 FQNEAQ (reference sequence). V shed 5 bases and J shed 5 bases, with 19 bases lying between them. Study observations and caveats: Blood shared most expanded thyroid clonotypes above 0.001. The model foresaw ophthalmopathy a median roughly 6 months prior to onset.

The sample comprised blood. The source of this sequence is a man aged 25 to 40 with Graves' ophthalmopathy. The chain couples TRBV7-9 to TRBJ2-1, with D perhaps TRBD1 or TRBD2 (6 bases each). CDR3 sequence (DNA): TGTGCCAGCAGCCTTGGTGGAGGGACACTTAACAATGAGCAGTTCTTC. Translation gives CASSLGGGTLNNEQFF.